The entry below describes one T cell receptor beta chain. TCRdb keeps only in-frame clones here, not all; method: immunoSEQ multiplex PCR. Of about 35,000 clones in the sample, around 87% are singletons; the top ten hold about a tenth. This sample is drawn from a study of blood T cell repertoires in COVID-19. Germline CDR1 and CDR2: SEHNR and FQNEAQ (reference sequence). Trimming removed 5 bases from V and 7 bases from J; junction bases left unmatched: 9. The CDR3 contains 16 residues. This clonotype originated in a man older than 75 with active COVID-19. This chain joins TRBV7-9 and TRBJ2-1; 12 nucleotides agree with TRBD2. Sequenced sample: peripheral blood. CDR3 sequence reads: CASSILAGGPENEQFF. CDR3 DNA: TGTGCCAGCAGCATCCTAGCGGGAGGGCCGGAGAATGAGCAGTTCTTC.